The rows below give T cell receptor beta chains drawn from one sample of a study of blood T cell repertoires in COVID-19. Assay used: immunoSEQ multiplex PCR; TCRdb lists only in-frame clones, some missing. Of some 100,000 clones in the sample, about 89% were seen once. The sample comprised peripheral blood. The receptors were sampled from a woman in her twenties or thirties with acute or convalescent COVID-19. Both conserved end residues are part of each CDR3. The order of the fields is V gene, J gene, D gene, clone size, CDR3 DNA, CDR3 protein. The D gene is left open where the match is weak. For some rows the clone size is stated as once, few or many, or as a class when expanded; others skip it.

V: TRBV12-3/TRBV12-4; J: TRBJ2-1; D: TRBD2; size: -; DNA: TGTGCCAGCGGGGGGGGGAATGAGCAGTTCTTC; CDR3: CASGGGNEQFF
V: TRBV2; J: TRBJ2-5; D: -; size: -; DNA: TGTGCCAGCAGTGTAATCAGGGATGAGACCCAGTACTTC; CDR3: CASSVIRDETQYF
V: TRBV28; J: TRBJ2-3; D: -; size: -; DNA: TGTGCCAGCAGTTTTTGGGGATCAGGGACAGATACGCAGTATTTT; CDR3: CASSFWGSGTDTQYF
V: TRBV25-1; J: TRBJ2-4; D: TRBD1; size: -; DNA: TGTGCCAGCCGAAAGGGACAGGACAATTTTAAAAACATTCAGTACTTC; CDR3: CASRKGQDNFKNIQYF
V: TRBV10-3; J: TRBJ1-4; D: -; size: -; DNA: TGTGCCACAACTCGGGAGGGGGACACAACTAATGAAAAACTGTTTTTT; CDR3: CATTREGDTTNEKLFF
V: TRBV7-9; J: TRBJ2-7; D: TRBD1; size: -; DNA: TGTGCCAGCAGTACTGACTGGGACAGGGGTTTGGAGCAGTACTTC; CDR3: CASSTDWDRGLEQYF
V: TRBV5-6; J: TRBJ2-1; D: TRBD2; size: -; DNA: TGTGCCAGCAGCTCCATAGCGGGGTCCTCCTACAATGAGCAGTTCTTC; CDR3: CASSSIAGSSYNEQFF
V: TRBV5-1; J: TRBJ1-2; D: TRBD1; size: once; DNA: TGCGCCAGCAGCTTTGGGACAGGCTTCTATGGCTACACCTTC; CDR3: CASSFGTGFYGYTF
V: TRBV11-2; J: TRBJ2-3; D: TRBD1; size: -; DNA: TGTGCCAGCAGCTTAGTCGGGACAGGATTTACACACACAGATACGCAGTATTTT; CDR3: CASSLVGTGFTHTDTQYF
V: TRBV5-8; J: TRBJ1-2; D: TRBD1; size: once; DNA: TGTGCCAGCAGCTTGCTCGGGACAGGTTATAGGTATGGCTACACCTTC; CDR3: CASSLLGTGYRYGYTF
V: TRBV19; J: TRBJ1-2; D: TRBD1; size: -; DNA: TGTGCCAGTAGTTGGGGGACAGGGGACTATGGCTACACCTTC; CDR3: CASSWGTGDYGYTF
V: TRBV5-1; J: TRBJ2-1; D: -; size: -; DNA: TGCGCCAGCAGCTTGGCGATGGGGGGTTACAATGAGCAGTTCTTC; CDR3: CASSLAMGGYNEQFF
V: TRBV6-6; J: TRBJ1-1; D: TRBD1; size: -; DNA: TGTGCCAGCAGTTACATCGACAGGGGGGGCACTGAAGCTTTCTTT; CDR3: CASSYIDRGGTEAFF
V: TRBV11-2; J: TRBJ2-7; D: TRBD1; size: -; DNA: TGTGCCAGCAGCTTAGCCCGGACAGGGATCCCCTACGAGCAGTACTTC; CDR3: CASSLARTGIPYEQYF
V: TRBV6-2/TRBV6-3; J: TRBJ2-3; D: -; size: -; DNA: TGTGCCAGCAGTTACGCGGGACAGACCACAGATACGCAGTATTTT; CDR3: CASSYAGQTTDTQYF
V: TRBV28; J: TRBJ1-4; D: TRBD1; size: -; DNA: TGTGCCAGCAGTTTAGGGGGACAGGGTTTACTGTTTTTT; CDR3: CASSLGGQGLLFF
V: TRBV19; J: TRBJ2-3; D: TRBD2; size: -; DNA: TGTGCCAGTAGTATCGGACTAGCGGGGATAGATACGCAGTATTTT; CDR3: CASSIGLAGIDTQYF
V: TRBV2; J: TRBJ1-3; D: -; size: -; DNA: TGTGCCAGCATCAAGGGGACTATCGTCTCTGGAAACACCATATATTTT; CDR3: CASIKGTIVSGNTIYF
V: TRBV3-1/TRBV3-2; J: TRBJ1-4; D: TRBD1; size: -; DNA: TGTGCCAGCAGCCAAGGACAGGGGGGTTCAAGAGCTAATGAAAAACTGTTTTTT; CDR3: CASSQGQGGSRANEKLFF
V: TRBV19; J: TRBJ1-5; D: TRBD1; size: -; DNA: TGTGCCAGTAGCCCTTTTACCGGGACAGGGTTTAGCAATCAGCCCCAGCATTTT; CDR3: CASSPFTGTGFSNQPQHF
V: TRBV6-5; J: TRBJ1-2; D: TRBD1; size: -; DNA: TGTGCCAGCAGTAGTGACAGGGGTGATGGCTACACCTTC; CDR3: CASSSDRGDGYTF
V: TRBV30; J: TRBJ1-1; D: -; size: -; DNA: TGTGCCTGGGCTGAGTCTAGAGTTATGAACACTGAAGCTTTCTTT; CDR3: CAWAESRVMNTEAFF
V: TRBV11-2; J: TRBJ1-1; D: TRBD1; size: -; DNA: TGTGCCAGCAGCTTAGGGACAGGGGGCAGGAATAAAGGTGAAGCTTTCTTT; CDR3: CASSLGTGGRNKGEAFF
V: TRBV29-1; J: TRBJ1-1; D: TRBD1; size: -; DNA: TGCAGCGACGCGACAGGGGGCGGAGTGGCTTTCTTT; CDR3: CSDATGGGVAFF
V: TRBV30; J: TRBJ1-6; D: TRBD1; size: -; DNA: TGTGCCCGGAGATTGGGACAGGGGTCTAATTCACCCCTCCACTTT; CDR3: CARRLGQGSNSPLHF
V: TRBV27; J: TRBJ1-2; D: TRBD1; size: -; DNA: TGTGCCAGCAGCCTAGAGGGGACAGGGGGCAACTATGGCTACACCTTC; CDR3: CASSLEGTGGNYGYTF
V: TRBV28; J: TRBJ1-6; D: -; size: -; DNA: TGTGCCAGCTCGGGTGGCCCGCTTAATGATTCACCCCTCCACTTT; CDR3: CASSGGPLNDSPLHF
V: TRBV19; J: TRBJ1-2; D: -; size: once; DNA: TGTGCCAGTACCGCTAGGACATCGGGTGGCTACACCTTC; CDR3: CASTARTSGGYTF
V: TRBV28; J: TRBJ1-5; D: -; size: -; DNA: TGTGCCAGCAGTCCCCTGAATCAGCCCCAGCATTTT; CDR3: CASSPLNQPQHF
V: TRBV10-1; J: TRBJ2-3; D: TRBD2; size: few; DNA: TGCGCCAGCAGCGACAGGACTAGCGGGGTCACAGATACGCAGTATTTT; CDR3: CASSDRTSGVTDTQYF
V: TRBV6-5; J: TRBJ2-2; D: TRBD2; size: -; DNA: TGTGCCAGCAAGAGGACTAGCCCCGGGGAGCTGTTTTTT; CDR3: CASKRTSPGELFF
V: TRBV28; J: TRBJ1-5; D: -; size: -; DNA: TGTGCCAGCAGTTTGGTAGAGGGAGGTCAGCCCCAGCATTTT; CDR3: CASSLVEGGQPQHF
V: TRBV2; J: TRBJ2-3; D: -; size: -; DNA: TGTGCCAGCAGGAGGGATGGGGACACAGATACGCAGTATTTT; CDR3: CASRRDGDTDTQYF
V: TRBV12-2; J: TRBJ1-5; D: -; size: -; DNA: TGTGCAAGTCGGTCTCAGGGTGCCAATCAGCCCCAGCATTTT; CDR3: CASRSQGANQPQHF
V: TRBV28; J: TRBJ2-7; D: -; size: -; DNA: TGTGCCAGCAGTTTAGGGAGATACGAGCAGTACTTC; CDR3: CASSLGRYEQYF
V: TRBV27; J: TRBJ2-7; D: TRBD1; size: once; DNA: TGTGCCAGCAGCAACCGACAGGGGAGCTACGAGCAGTACTTC; CDR3: CASSNRQGSYEQYF
V: TRBV24-1; J: TRBJ2-1; D: -; size: -; DNA: TGTGCCACCAGTGATTTGCATGTGGGGGGTTATCCCAATGAGCAGTTCTTC; CDR3: CATSDLHVGGYPNEQFF
V: TRBV28; J: TRBJ2-7; D: TRBD1; size: -; DNA: TGTGCCAGCAGTTCGACCAGGGGGCCCTGGCCCTACGAGCAGTACTTC; CDR3: CASSSTRGPWPYEQYF
V: TRBV5-5; J: TRBJ2-7; D: TRBD2; size: -; DNA: TGTGCCAGCAGCTTGGGTACTAGCGGGTACGAGCAGTACTTC; CDR3: CASSLGTSGYEQYF
V: TRBV5-1; J: TRBJ2-3; D: TRBD1; size: -; DNA: TGCGCCAGCAGCGAAACACCAGGGGGTTTTGGTGATACGCAGTATTTT; CDR3: CASSETPGGFGDTQYF
V: TRBV5-6; J: TRBJ2-1; D: -; size: few; DNA: TGTGCCAGCAGCCAGGGGATTGGATACTCCTACAATGAGCAGTTCTTC; CDR3: CASSQGIGYSYNEQFF
V: TRBV5-1; J: TRBJ2-3; D: TRBD2; size: -; DNA: TGCGCCAGCAGCTTGGCACAGGTGGGGGGGAGTACGCAGTATTTT; CDR3: CASSLAQVGGSTQYF
V: TRBV30; J: TRBJ1-2; D: TRBD1; size: -; DNA: TGTGCCTGGAGTACGGGACAGGGCGGTGGCTACACCTTC; CDR3: CAWSTGQGGGYTF
V: TRBV11-3; J: TRBJ2-2; D: -; size: -; DNA: TGTGCCAGCAGGGGAAGGGGTGTCGGGGAGCTGTTTTTT; CDR3: CASRGRGVGELFF
V: TRBV5-1; J: TRBJ1-5; D: TRBD1; size: -; DNA: TGCGCCAGCAGGCCCCAGGGGGGCAATCAGCCCCAGCATTTT; CDR3: CASRPQGGNQPQHF
V: TRBV5-1; J: TRBJ2-1; D: TRBD1; size: -; DNA: TGCGCCAGCAGCTTGGCGACGGGCGACAGGGATTTTACCAATGAGCAGTTCTTC; CDR3: CASSLATGDRDFTNEQFF
V: TRBV9; J: TRBJ1-2; D: -; size: -; DNA: TGTGCCAGCAGCTCCGACAGAAATGGCTACACCTTC; CDR3: CASSSDRNGYTF
V: TRBV14; J: TRBJ1-2; D: -; size: -; DNA: TGTGCCAGCAGCCCTAGACTGGAGGGTGGCTACACCTTC; CDR3: CASSPRLEGGYTF
V: TRBV11-2; J: TRBJ1-2; D: TRBD1; size: -; DNA: TGTGCCAGCAGCTTATTTGGGACAGGGATTAACTATGGCTACACCTTC; CDR3: CASSLFGTGINYGYTF
V: TRBV6-5; J: TRBJ1-6; D: TRBD1; size: -; DNA: TGTGCCAGCAGTTTAATCCGGGACAGGGGGCGCCGGCCCCTCCACTTT; CDR3: CASSLIRDRGRRPLHF
V: TRBV5-4; J: TRBJ1-1; D: TRBD1; size: -; DNA: TGTGCCAGCAGCTCGGAAAAACCGGGACAGGGAAACACTGAAGCTTTCTTT; CDR3: CASSSEKPGQGNTEAFF
V: TRBV6-1; J: TRBJ2-2; D: -; size: -; DNA: TGTGCCAGCAGTGAAATTGGCAGGGGATACAGCACCGGGGAGCTGTTTTTT; CDR3: CASSEIGRGYSTGELFF
V: TRBV6-5; J: TRBJ2-1; D: -; size: -; DNA: TGTGCCAGCAGTTTTGGGACACAAAACAATGAGCAGTTCTTC; CDR3: CASSFGTQNNEQFF
V: TRBV27; J: TRBJ2-6; D: -; size: -; DNA: TGTGCCAGCAGTTTATGGTCGTCCTACTCTGGGGCCAACGTCCTGACTTTC; CDR3: CASSLWSSYSGANVLTF
V: TRBV10-3; J: TRBJ2-7; D: TRBD1; size: -; DNA: TGTGCCATCAGTGAGTCCAGACAGGGATTCTCCTACGAGCAGTACTTC; CDR3: CAISESRQGFSYEQYF